The clone carrying this T cell receptor (beta chain) was observed a single time. V lost 2 bases and J 5 bases, leaving 13 bases between the germline ends. There are 14 residues in the CDR3. Germline V gives CDR1 SGHRS, CDR2 YFSETQ. This entry is derived from a study of CD8 T cells in Susac syndrome. Reverse transcription used roughly 0.45 to 1 ug RNA and random hexamers. Amplification of TCR beta CDR3 across 54 Vbeta and 13 Jbeta was performed with immunoSEQ multiplex PCR. TCRdb analysed the immunoSEQ multiplex PCR reads with MiXCR anew, one entry per CDR3 protein. The sample yields 150,000 to 200,000 distinct CDR3 sequences, approximately 90% seen once. Blood CD8+ and CD4+ T cells underwent high-throughput TCR beta sequencing. The control participants were healthy donors, and these controls were matched with respect to both age and sex.

This sequence originates from a human donor in good health. The chain joins TRBV5-1 to TRBJ2-5, with a tentative D call TRBD1 (6 bases). Sequencing was done on a sample of CD4+ T cells from PBMCs. In DNA form, the CDR3 reads TGCGCCAGCAGCTTTCACAGGGTCGGGGAGACCCAGTACTTC. This gives the protein CASSFHRVGETQYF.